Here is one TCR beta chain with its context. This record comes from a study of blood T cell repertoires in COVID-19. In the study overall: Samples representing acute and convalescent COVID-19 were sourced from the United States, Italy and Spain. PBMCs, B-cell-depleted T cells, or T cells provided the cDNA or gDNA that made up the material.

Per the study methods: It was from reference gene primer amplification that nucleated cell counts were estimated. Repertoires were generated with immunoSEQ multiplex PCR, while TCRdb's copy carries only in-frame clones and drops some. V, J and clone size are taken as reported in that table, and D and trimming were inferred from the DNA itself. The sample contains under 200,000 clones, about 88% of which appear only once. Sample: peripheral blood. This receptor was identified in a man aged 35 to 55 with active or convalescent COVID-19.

CDR3 sequence: CASSQRTGAANTGELFF. CDR3 in DNA: TGCGCCAGCAGCCAACGGACAGGGGCCGCGAACACCGGGGAGCTGTTTTTT. This chain links TRBV5-1 with TRBJ2-2; 9 bases match TRBD1. Germline trimming cut 4 bases from V and 0 bases from J; bases unmatched to any gene: 7. The CDR3 totals 17 residues. Germline V gene data show CDR1 as SGHRS and CDR2 as YFSETQ.